This T cell receptor beta chain derives from a study of T-cell memory formation after mild COVID-19. Study background: TCR clusters were mostly donor specific. Broader study findings: Unconfirmed was the SARS-CoV-2 specificity of second-wave clones that peaked on day 37. In pre-infection memory, a portion of responding clones appeared, which suggested that cross-reactive memory joined.

A remark on this clonotype: Its antigen remains unknown.

In TCRdb, the 5' RACE reads were re-called with MiXCR into one record per CDR3 protein. The data show around 310,000 distinct CDR3 sequences, around 20% seen once. The germline CDR1 and CDR2 sequences are MNHEY and SVGAGI. V lost 10 bases to trimming and J lost 4 bases, with 22 bases between them. The CDR3 has 15 amino acids. The receptor comes from a man between 18 and 35 years old who had mild COVID-19 (a few samples of this study predate the infection). Cell type and time point are not known. The rearrangement links TRBV6-5 to TRBJ1-1, with D unclear. The sequenced sample was PBMCs or a T cell subset sorted from them (not recorded which). CDR3 region: CATLGPGPKVTEAFF. DNA for the CDR3: TGTGCCACATTAGGTCCGGGTCCTAAGGTCACTGAAGCTTTCTTT.